This T cell receptor (beta chain) was profiled in a study of blood T cell repertoires in COVID-19. About the research overall: Researchers got acute and convalescent COVID-19 samples from the United States, Italy and Spain. PBMCs, B-cell-depleted T cells, or T cells were the source of the cDNA or gDNA that made up the material.

As handled by the study authors: Amplification with reference gene primers provided the estimates of nucleated cell counts. The assay was immunoSEQ multiplex PCR, and TCRdb's table has in-frame clones only and misses some. That table furnishes V, J and clone size, whereas the DNA furnished D and trimming. The data contain about 270,000 clones, approximately 82% of them singletons. Germline V lookup: CDR1 SNHLY, CDR2 FYNNEI. V lost 4 bases, J lost 4 bases, and 11 bases lay in between. The CDR3 sequence is 13 residues long. The sequencing sample was made of peripheral blood. This TCR came from a man older than 75 with acute or convalescent COVID-19. V gene TRBV2 combines with J gene TRBJ2-7; D gene uncertain. In nucleotides, the CDR3 is TGTGCCAGCAGTGTCGAAGCGAGTTACGAGCAGTACTTC. The encoded protein is CASSVEASYEQYF.